One and the same sample provided the 10 T cell receptor beta chains below, sequenced in a study of cytomegalovirus exposure and HLA in healthy donors. Primers for the PCR totalled 60 Vbeta and 13 Jbeta. Using immunoSEQ multiplex PCR, the repertoire was profiled, and TCRdb retains in-frame clones only, with some absent. The repertoire consists of more than 80,000 clones, with approximately 83% occurring once and the leading ten covering more than 3%. The sequenced sample was PBMCs. The receptor set was obtained from a female donor in good health and CMV-seropositive.

This rearrangement joins TRBV5-1 to TRBJ2-1; D unclear. The V end was cut by 2 bases, the J end by 3 bases, with 15 bases between. This CDR3 contains 16 residues. Germline assignment: CDR1 SGHRS and CDR2 YFSETQ. The CDR3 nucleotides are TGCGCCAGCAGCTTTAAAAGCTCCATCGTCTACAATGAGCAGTTCTTC. Its translation is CASSFKSSIVYNEQFF.

The V and J genes are TRBV9 and TRBJ2-1; TRBD2 matches at 13 bases. Germline loops: CDR1 SGDLS, CDR2 YYNGEE. V lost 3 bases and J lost 6; bases outside the gene matches: 12. The CDR3 is made up of 18 amino acids. CDR3 sequence (DNA): TGTGCCAGCAGCGCCGGACTAGCGGGAGAAGTTCGTGGCAATGAGCAGTTCTTC. Protein product: CASSAGLAGEVRGNEQFF.

The table lists this clone with a count of one. The genes are TRBV11-2 and TRBJ1-3; no clear D. Germline CDR1 SGHAT, CDR2 FQNNGV. The CDR3 runs to 14 residues. The ends were cut back, 1 base at V and 0 bases at J, with 4 bases in the middle. CDR3 protein: CASSLGPSGNTIYF. Here the CDR3 DNA reads TGTGCCAGCAGCTTAGGGCCCTCTGGAAACACCATATATTTT.

This rearrangement joins TRBV29-1 to TRBJ2-7; TRBD2 aligns across 7 bases. V dropped 6 bases and J dropped 3; count of bases not matched to a gene: 5. The CDR3 consists of 12 residues. Germline CDR1 SQVTM, CDR2 ANQGSEA. The CDR3 is CSVSWGGYEQYF. The CDR3 coding sequence is TGCAGCGTCTCCTGGGGGGGCTACGAGCAGTACTTC.

The V and J genes are TRBV9 and TRBJ1-1; D gene ambiguous. Between the trimmed V and J ends, which lost 7 bases and 6 bases, there was a span of 10 bases. This CDR3 is built from 11 residues. Germline V gene data show CDR1 as SGDLS and CDR2 as YYNGEE. The CDR3 coding sequence is TGTGCCAGCGGCCGAATATCTGAAGCTTTCTTT. It specifies CASGRISEAFF.

V and J are TRBV13 and TRBJ1-6, with TRBD1 as a possible D gene (5 bases). Germline CDR1 is PRHDT and CDR2 is FYEKMQ (reference sequence). The CDR3 is made up of 16 amino acids. Deletions cut 6 bases from V and 5 bases from J, with 17 bases between. CDR3 nucleotides: TGTGCCAGCAGGGGCGTAGACAGCAAAGATAATTCACCCCTCCACTTT. It yields the protein CASRGVDSKDNSPLHF.

J is TRBJ1-2 and V is TRBV10-1; D remains unclear. V was shortened by 4 bases and J by 2 bases, with 5 bases between the two germline ends. Germline values: CDR1 WNHNN, CDR2 SYGVQD (reference sequence). The CDR3 is made up of 12 amino acids. The CDR3 is CASSVQNYGYTF. CDR3 coding DNA: TGCGCCAGCAGTGTTCAGAACTATGGCTACACCTTC.

J is TRBJ2-2 and V is TRBV19; a weak D match, TRBD2 (5 bases). This CDR3 has 16 residues. Germline V CDR1 and CDR2: LNHDA, SQIVND (reference sequence). Trimming took 9 bases from V and 2 from J, leaving 19 bases between them. CDR3 nucleotide sequence: TGTGCCAGCCGGACCTCGCGGGTCCTTAACACCGGGGAGCTGTTTTTT. This codes for CASRTSRVLNTGELFF.

The chain couples TRBV18 to TRBJ1-5; tentative D call: TRBD1 (5 bases). The germline gives CDR1 KGHSH, CDR2 LQKENI. The ends were cut back, 5 bases at V and 5 bases at J, with 10 bases in the middle. The CDR3 has 13 residues. The CDR3 nucleotides are TGTGCCAGCTCATCGGAAGGGGATCAGCCCCAGCATTTT. Its translation: CASSSEGDQPQHF. Variable domain in full (rest from reference TRBV18 and TRBJ1-5): NAGVMQNPRHLVRRRGQEARLRCSPMKGHSHVYWYRQLPEEGLKFMVYLQKENIIDESGMPKERFSAEFPKEGPSILRIQQVVRGDSAAYFCASSSEGDQPQHFGDGTRLSIL.

This clone turned up a few times. The chain uses TRBV11-2 and TRBJ2-5; 10 bases fit TRBD1. This CDR3 is built from 16 residues. Germline V CDR1 and CDR2: SGHAT, FQNNGV. V shed 3 bases and J 4 bases; nucleotides not matched to a gene: 8. The CDR3 loop reads CASSFRGTGVGETQYF. The CDR3 nucleotides read TGTGCCAGCAGCTTCCGCGGGACAGGGGTAGGAGAGACCCAGTACTTC.